These 32 T cell receptor beta chains originate from one sample sequenced in a study of cytomegalovirus exposure and HLA in healthy donors. Primers for the PCR totalled 60 Vbeta and 13 Jbeta. Assay used: immunoSEQ multiplex PCR; TCRdb lists only in-frame clones, some missing. In the table there are under 200,000 clones, roughly 80% of which are singletons. The specimen sequenced was PBMCs. The source of these receptors is a man aged 50-59 years in good health and CMV-seronegative.

The V call is TRBV21-1, the J call TRBJ2-1; TRBD1 is taken as the D call from the table, unchecked against the DNA. TRBV21-1 is annotated as a pseudogene. This CDR3 has 17 residues. The CDR3 DNA is TGTGCCAGCAGCAAAGCGCTAGGGGCAGGCCGGCACAATGAGCAGTTCTTC. Residues: CASSKALGAGRHNEQFF.

The chain joins TRBV27 to TRBJ1-1; no reliable D call. V dropped 6 bases and J dropped 0 bases, with 17 bases sitting between them. Germline loops: CDR1 MNHEY, CDR2 SMNVEV (reference sequence). This CDR3 region has 16 residues. The CDR3 loop reads CASRARLRALNTEAFF. CDR3 DNA sequence: TGTGCCAGCAGGGCGAGGTTGCGGGCCTTGAACACTGAAGCTTTCTTT.

The CDR3 protein is CASSSYRGAEEKLFF. The CDR3, as DNA: TGTGCCAGCAGCTCCTACCGGGGGGCTGAGGAAAAACTGTTTTTT. This chain uses TRBV7-9 with TRBJ1-4, with D tentatively TRBD1 (6 bases). Germline V CDR1 and CDR2: SEHNR, FQNEAQ (reference sequence). Deletions cut 4 bases from V and 8 bases from J, with 17 bases between. CDR3 size: 15 residues. The variable domain in full, completed from reference TRBV7-9 and TRBJ1-4, reads DTGVSQNPRHKITKRGQNVTFRCDPISEHNRLYWYRQTLGQGPEFLTYFQNEAQLEKSRLLSDRFSAERPKGSFSTLEIQRTEQGDSAMYLCASSSYRGAEEKLFFGSGTQLSVL.

The CDR3 region is CASRTNPGVEGYGYTF. CDR3 sequence (DNA): TGTGCCAGCAGGACTAATCCAGGGGTCGAGGGCTATGGCTACACCTTC. The chain has TRBV6-4 and TRBJ1-2; D is perhaps TRBD1 (6 bases). From germline, CDR1 is MRHNA and CDR2 SNTAGT. The CDR3 sequence is 16 residues long. V lost 6 bases to trimming and J lost 4 bases, with 21 bases between them.

This clone was detected only a few times. The chain has TRBV5-1 and TRBJ2-7; D might be TRBD2 (7 bases). The CDR3 has 15 amino acids. Trimming cost V 0 bases and J 6 bases, with 16 bases left between them. Germline V lookup: CDR1 SGHRS, CDR2 YFSETQ. The CDR3 DNA follows: TGCGCCAGCAGCTTGGAAGGGGGGGTTGGTCCCGAGCAGTACTTC. Translated, it gives CASSLEGGVGPEQYF.

The chain has TRBV7-6 and TRBJ2-5; 11 bases align to TRBD2. The CDR3 has 19 residues. Germline CDR1 and CDR2: SGHVS and FNYEAQ. With 5 bases clipped from V and 2 bases from J, the junction kept 16 bases outside the gene matches. CDR3 DNA sequence: TGTGCCAGCAGCCCCTCACCGATAAGACTAGCGGGGTCTCAAGAGACCCAGTACTTC. It yields the protein CASSPSPIRLAGSQETQYF.

This clone has a handful of counts. The J gene is TRBJ2-7, the V gene TRBV10-2, with 11 bases fitting TRBD2. CDR1 and CDR2 (germline): WSHSY, SAAADI. V shed 7 bases and J 3 bases; nucleotides not matched to a gene: 8. This CDR3 comprises 15 residues. The CDR3: CASILVAGGDYEQYF. The CDR3 bases are TGCGCCAGCATCCTGGTAGCGGGGGGGGACTACGAGCAGTACTTC.

The chain links TRBV4-2 to TRBJ1-1, with D unresolved. Trimming removed 1 base from V and 0 bases from J, with 12 bases in between. This CDR3 spans 16 amino acids. Per germline, CDR1 LGHNA and CDR2 YNFKEQ. CDR3 loop: CASSQGPVSMNTEAFF. CDR3 nucleotides: TGTGCCAGCAGCCAAGGCCCGGTGTCCATGAACACTGAAGCTTTCTTT.

With respect to this clone: Compared with germline, one end of the junction differs, possibly owing to a read error. The chain carries TRBV7-9 and TRBJ1-5, with TRBD1 matching over 9 bases. Germline V gene sequence: CDR1 SEHNR, CDR2 FQNEAQ (reference sequence). This CDR3 comprises 14 residues. For the CDR3, the DNA is TGTTCCAGCGGTCGGACAGGGGGCAATCAGCCCCAGCATTTT. This gives the protein CSSGRTGGNQPQHF. Supplemented by reference TRBV7-9 and TRBJ1-5, the full variable domain reads DTGVSQNPRHKITKRGQNVTFRCDPISEHNRLYWYRQTLGQGPEFLTYFQNEAQLEKSRLLSDRFSAERPKGSFSTLEIQRTEQGDSAMYLCSSGRTGGNQPQHFGDGTRLSIL.

V usage is TRBV15 and J usage is TRBJ2-1; perhaps TRBD1 as D (6 bases). This CDR3 is 15 amino acids long. Germline CDR1 and CDR2: LNHNV and YYDKDF (reference sequence). Trimming pared 3 bases from V and 6 bases from J, leaving 15 bases between. Here the CDR3 reads CATSSETGLFNEQFF. CDR3 coding DNA: TGTGCCACCAGCAGCGAGACAGGTCTCTTCAATGAGCAGTTCTTC.

The chain carries TRBV4-1 and TRBJ2-2; 7 bases are shared with TRBD1. The ends lost 2 bases at V and 1 base at J; junction bases unmatched: 4. Looked up from germline, CDR1 is MGHRA and CDR2 is YSYEKL. The CDR3 loop spans 16 amino acids. CDR3 loop: CASSQRGTVNTGELFF. The CDR3 bases are TGCGCCAGCAGCCAAAGAGGGACAGTGAACACCGGGGAGCTGTTTTTT.

The chain couples TRBV4-3 to TRBJ2-1; TRBD1 agrees at 9 bases. Trimming removed 0 bases from V and 7 bases from J; junction bases left unmatched: 10. The CDR3 is 17 residues long. CDR1 is LGHNA, CDR2 YSLEER, per germline. The CDR3 protein is CASSQDVLTGGSNEQFF. CDR3 DNA: TGCGCCAGCAGCCAAGATGTCTTGACAGGGGGTTCGAATGAGCAGTTCTTC.

V and J are TRBV13 and TRBJ1-6; TRBD1 aligns across 7 bases. This CDR3 contains 15 residues. V gave up 5 bases and J gave up 6 bases; unmatched junction bases: 7. Looked up from germline, CDR1 is PRHDT and CDR2 is FYEKMQ (reference sequence). The CDR3 reads CASSQGGTANSPLHF. Written as DNA, the CDR3 is TGTGCCAGCAGCCAAGGGGGGACAGCTAATTCACCCCTCCACTTT.

In its sample, this clone was seen a few times. V gene TRBV7-2 combines with J gene TRBJ1-3; unclear D gene. This CDR3 has 15 residues. V dropped 5 bases and J dropped 0 bases, with 11 bases sitting between them. Germline CDR1 and CDR2: SGHTA and FQGNSA. CDR3 region: CASSPNSDSGNTIYF. CDR3 coding DNA: TGTGCCAGCAGCCCGAACAGTGACTCTGGAAACACCATATATTTT. The whole variable domain, filled in from reference TRBV7-2 and TRBJ1-3, reads GAGVSQSPSNKVTEKGKDVELRCDPISGHTALYWYRQSLGQGLEFLIYFQGNSAPDKSGLPSDRFSAERTGGSVSTLTIQRTQQEDSAVYLCASSPNSDSGNTIYFGEGSWLTVV.

The chain joins TRBV4-3 to TRBJ2-1; 7 positions match TRBD1. The CDR3 runs to 14 residues. Trimming at V came to 0 bases and at J to 10 bases, leaving 6 bases not matched to a gene. The V gene's germline CDR1 is LGHNA and CDR2 YSLEER. Here the CDR3 reads CASSQDEGAREQFF. The CDR3, as DNA: TGCGCCAGCAGCCAAGACGAGGGGGCGCGAGAGCAGTTCTTC.

The V call is TRBV6-5, the J call TRBJ2-7, with 9 nucleotides matching TRBD1. With 2 bases clipped from V and 7 bases from J, the junction kept 12 bases outside the gene matches. The CDR3 consists of 16 residues. Germline CDR1 reads MNHEY; CDR2 reads SVGAGI. DNA of the CDR3: TGTGCCAGCAGTTACACGACCGGGACAGGGAGCCAGGAGCAGTACTTC. Amino acid sequence: CASSYTTGTGSQEQYF.

The chain is built from TRBV6-5 and TRBJ2-7; tentative D call: TRBD2 (6 bases). Germline-derived CDR1 and CDR2 are MNHEY and SVGAGI. The V gene lost 5 bases and the J gene lost 2 bases, with 16 bases spanning the gap. The CDR3 totals 15 residues. CDR3 amino acids: CASSPPEGSPYEQYF. The DNA for the CDR3 is TGTGCCAGCAGTCCCCCGGAGGGGTCCCCCTACGAGCAGTACTTC.

In this sample, this clone turned up a few times. V usage is TRBV29-1 and J usage is TRBJ1-2; 7 nucleotides match TRBD1. Germline V gene data show CDR1 as SQVTM and CDR2 as ANQGSEA. This CDR3 is built from 12 residues. Trimming took 6 bases from V and 7 from J; bases not matched to a gene: 8. The CDR3 loop is CSVDVGGLGYTF. The CDR3 DNA sequence: TGCAGCGTCGATGTAGGGGGCCTTGGCTACACCTTC.

V usage is TRBV9 and J usage is TRBJ2-2, with 8 bases that match TRBD1. Trimming cost V 7 bases and J 4 bases; bases outside gene matches: 6. The CDR3 has 14 amino acids. From germline, CDR1 is SGDLS and CDR2 YYNGEE. In DNA, the CDR3 is TGTGCCAGCCAACAGGGGGGAAGCACCGGGGAGCTGTTTTTT. As protein: CASQQGGSTGELFF.

On this clone: The germline gene is not matched at one end of the junction; a read error may be the cause. The CDR3 nucleotides are TGTTCCAGCAGCCTCAGGGACAGGGGCTATGGCTACACCTTC. Translating gives CSSSLRDRGYGYTF. The chain uses TRBV7-9 and TRBJ1-2, with 10 bases that match TRBD1. The V gene's germline CDR1 is SEHNR and CDR2 FQNEAQ (reference sequence). This CDR3 has 14 amino acids. The variable domain in full, completed from reference TRBV7-9 and TRBJ1-2, reads DTGVSQNPRHKITKRGQNVTFRCDPISEHNRLYWYRQTLGQGPEFLTYFQNEAQLEKSRLLSDRFSAERPKGSFSTLEIQRTEQGDSAMYLCSSSLRDRGYGYTFGSGTRLTVV.

This sequence joins TRBV6-5 and TRBJ1-1; D not resolved. V shed 2 bases and J shed 2 bases, with 6 bases lying between them. The V gene's germline CDR1 is MNHEY and CDR2 SVGAGI. CDR3 length: 13 residues. CDR3 DNA: TGTGCCAGCAGTTACCAGGCTAACACTGAAGCTTTCTTT. Its protein product is CASSYQANTEAFF.

The rearrangement joins TRBV28 to TRBJ2-5; D is perhaps TRBD2 (5 bases). CDR3 length equals 13 residues. The V end lost 6 bases, the J end lost 11 bases, and 19 bases lay between the germline ends. Germline V gives CDR1 MDHEN, CDR2 SYDVKM. The CDR3 spells CASSQLARWEQYF. CDR3 nucleotide sequence: TGTGCCAGCAGCCAGTTAGCGAGGTGGGAGCAGTACTTC.

This chain connects TRBV9 to TRBJ1-4; no definite D call. The CDR3 is 14 residues long. Germline V gives CDR1 SGDLS, CDR2 YYNGEE. The V end was cut by 0 bases, the J end by 4 bases, with 7 bases between. CDR3 in DNA: TGTGCCAGCAGCGTAGACACAGATAATGAAAAACTGTTTTTT. This gives the protein CASSVDTDNEKLFF.

The J gene is TRBJ2-3, the V gene TRBV5-8, with D unclear. Per the germline V gene, CDR1 is SGHTS and CDR2 is YDEGEE. Trimming left V 1 base short and J 0 bases short, with 9 bases between. This CDR3 is 15 amino acids long. The CDR3 sequence: CASSLSEVSTDTQYF. CDR3 nucleotide sequence: TGTGCCAGCAGCTTGAGTGAGGTCAGCACAGATACGCAGTATTTT.

This chain links TRBV4-1 with TRBJ1-1; D not certain. Deletions cut 0 bases from V and 0 bases from J, with 8 bases between. This CDR3 contains 15 residues. The germline V gene has CDR1 MGHRA and CDR2 YSYEKL. The CDR3 protein is CASSQEGQVNTEAFF. The DNA for the CDR3 is TGCGCCAGCAGCCAAGAAGGCCAGGTGAACACTGAAGCTTTCTTT.

The J gene is TRBJ1-1, the V gene TRBV6-5; D may be TRBD1 (6 bases). V lost 6 bases, J lost 9 bases, and 11 bases lay in between. The CDR3 length is 11 residues. From germline, CDR1 is MNHEY and CDR2 SVGAGI. In nucleotides, the CDR3 is TGTGCCAGCAGCTTGACAGGCAAAGCTTTCTTT. The encoded protein is CASSLTGKAFF.

The chain combines TRBV7-2 with TRBJ1-2; weak D call: TRBD1 (5 bases). This CDR3 spans 13 amino acids. V was shortened by 4 bases and J by 8 bases, with 14 bases between the two germline ends. CDR1 is SGHTA, CDR2 FQGNSA, per germline. CDR3 loop: CASSSAGMRGYTF. The CDR3 bases are TGTGCCAGCAGCTCGGCAGGGATGAGGGGCTACACCTTC. Complete variable domain (other parts from reference TRBV7-2 and TRBJ1-2): GAGVSQSPSNKVTEKGKDVELRCDPISGHTALYWYRQSLGQGLEFLIYFQGNSAPDKSGLPSDRFSAERTGGSVSTLTIQRTQQEDSAVYLCASSSAGMRGYTFGSGTRLTVV.

The chain carries TRBV7-8 and TRBJ1-2; no clear D gene. The CDR3 covers 12 residues. With 4 bases removed from V and 4 bases from J, the gap between germline ends came to 7 bases. The V gene's germline CDR1 is SGHVS and CDR2 FQNEAQ. The CDR3 DNA sequence: TGTGCCAGCAGCTCCGAGGGCTATGGCTACACCTTC. Translating gives CASSSEGYGYTF.

The chain combines TRBV6-1 with TRBJ2-7, with 10 bases lining up with TRBD2. V gave up 7 bases and J gave up 3 bases; unmatched junction bases: 6. The CDR3 loop spans 14 amino acids. The V gene's germline CDR1 is MNHNS and CDR2 SASEGT. The CDR3 coding sequence is TGTGCCAGCAAGCTAGCGGGGGCCAGCTACGAGCAGTACTTC. Encoded protein: CASKLAGASYEQYF.

The table lists this clone with a few counts. The gene calls are TRBV10-3 and TRBJ2-7, with D tentatively TRBD1 (6 bases). The CDR3 has 15 amino acids. Deletions cut 10 bases from V and 0 bases from J, with 19 bases between. Germline CDR1 reads ENHRY; CDR2 reads SYGVKD. CDR3 amino acids: CATGAVAGLSYEQYF. CDR3 nucleotide sequence: TGTGCCACAGGGGCGGTGGCAGGGCTCTCCTACGAGCAGTACTTC.

The chain recombines TRBV7-6 with TRBJ1-1; maybe TRBD1 (5 bases). Germline CDR1 reads SGHVS; CDR2 reads FNYEAQ. This CDR3 is built from 13 residues. V lost 5 bases, J lost 3 bases, and 10 bases lay in between. CDR3 sequence reads: CASSNSRDTEAFF. The CDR3, as DNA: TGTGCCAGCAGCAATTCCAGGGACACTGAAGCTTTCTTT.

CDR3 in amino acids: CASRRTGGFYEQYF. CDR3 nucleotides: TGTGCCAGCAGGCGGACAGGGGGCTTTTACGAGCAGTACTTC. V and J are TRBV6-5 and TRBJ2-7, with 11 bases aligning to TRBD1. This CDR3 is 14 amino acids long. Germline assignment: CDR1 MNHEY and CDR2 SVGAGI. The ends lost 6 bases at V and 4 bases at J; junction bases unmatched: 5.